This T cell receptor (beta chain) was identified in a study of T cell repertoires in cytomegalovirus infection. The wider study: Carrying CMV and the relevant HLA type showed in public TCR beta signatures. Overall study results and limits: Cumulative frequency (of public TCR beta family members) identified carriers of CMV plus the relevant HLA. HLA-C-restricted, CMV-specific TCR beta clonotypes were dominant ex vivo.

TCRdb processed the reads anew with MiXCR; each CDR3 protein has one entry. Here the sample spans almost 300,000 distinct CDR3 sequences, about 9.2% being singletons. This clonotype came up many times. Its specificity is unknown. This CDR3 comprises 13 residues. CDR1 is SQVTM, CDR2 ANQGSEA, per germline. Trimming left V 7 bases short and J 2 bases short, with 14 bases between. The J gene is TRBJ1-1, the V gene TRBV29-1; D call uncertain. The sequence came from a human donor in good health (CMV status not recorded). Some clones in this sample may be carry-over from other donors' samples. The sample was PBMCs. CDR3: CSARGQINTEAFF. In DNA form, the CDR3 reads TGCAGCGCCCGGGGTCAGATAAACACTGAAGCTTTCTTT.